Below, 31 T cell receptor beta chains from the same sample are listed, as sequenced in a study of T cell repertoires in cytomegalovirus infection. In TCRdb, the reads were re-called with MiXCR into one record per CDR3 protein. This table holds just over 300,000 distinct CDR3 sequences, roughly 15% found once. The sequenced sample consisted of PBMCs. These receptors came from a human donor in good health (CMV status not recorded). Some clones in this sample may be carry-over from other donors' samples.

The CDR3, as DNA: TGCAGTGCTAGGCAACCGACTGGGCTTACTAATGAAAAACTGTTTTTT. This sequence encodes CSARQPTGLTNEKLFF. This sequence joins TRBV20-1 and TRBJ1-4; no firm D call. V shed 3 bases and J shed 2 bases, with 16 bases lying between them. The germline V gene has CDR1 DFQATT and CDR2 SNEGSKA (reference sequence). This CDR3 comprises 16 residues.

In its sample, this clonotype was seen many times. The genes are TRBV12-3 or TRBV12-4 and TRBJ1-4, with D possibly being TRBD1 (5 bases). The CDR3 consists of 17 residues. V lost 7 bases, J lost 0 bases, and 18 bases lay in between. The CDR3 coding sequence is TGTGCCAGCACCTTCGGCAGGGAGTGGGCAACTAATGAAAAACTGTTTTTT. This translates into CASTFGREWATNEKLFF.

This chain connects TRBV10-3 to TRBJ2-5, with 7 bases that match TRBD2. Per the germline V gene, CDR1 is ENHRY and CDR2 is SYGVKD. The J segment lost 7 bases and the V segment lost 6 bases, leaving 14 bases of the junction unmatched. There are 15 residues in the CDR3. CDR3 amino acids: CAISLTLAIGGTQYF. For the CDR3, the DNA is TGTGCCATCAGCCTTACACTAGCGATCGGCGGGACCCAGTACTTC.

This clonotype was observed many times. This CDR3 is CASGSGVSNQPQHF. CDR3 sequence (DNA): TGTGCCAGCGGGAGCGGGGTTAGCAATCAGCCCCAGCATTTT. V usage is TRBV7-9 and J usage is TRBJ1-5, with D hard to call. Trimming removed 8 bases at V and 0 bases at J, with 11 bases between. CDR1 is SEHNR and CDR2 is FQNEAQ in the germline V gene (reference sequence). This CDR3 spans 14 amino acids.

This clonotype was observed at least ten times. J is TRBJ2-7 and V is TRBV6-5; a weak D match, TRBD1 (5 bases). The CDR3 spans 16 residues. The V gene's germline CDR1 is MNHEY and CDR2 SVGAGI. The V end was cut by 6 bases, the J end by 0 bases, with 18 bases between. The CDR3 coding sequence is TGTGCCAGCAGCCAGTACAGGAGACGAAGCTCCTACGAGCAGTACTTC. Protein sequence: CASSQYRRRSSYEQYF.

This clonotype was counted ten times or more. The chain employs TRBV7-9 and TRBJ2-5, with 10 bases aligning to TRBD2. This CDR3 region has 16 residues. Germline V gene lookup returns CDR1 SEHNR and CDR2 FQNEAQ (reference sequence). J was trimmed by 4 bases and V by 2 bases; bases with no gene match: 7. The CDR3 DNA is TGTGCCAGCAGCTTACGAAGCGGGGGGGCCGGAGAGACCCAGTACTTC. Translation gives CASSLRSGGAGETQYF.

This clonotype has just a few counts. J is TRBJ2-7 and V is TRBV28, with TRBD2 matching over 10 bases. The J segment lost 2 bases and the V segment lost 3 bases, leaving 4 bases of the junction unmatched. In germline, CDR1 is MDHEN, CDR2 SYDVKM. The CDR3 spans 15 residues. For the CDR3, the DNA is TGTGCCAGCAGTTTGGTAGCGGGGGGAGCCTACGAGCAGTACTTC. This encodes CASSLVAGGAYEQYF.

This clonotype has only a few counts. This CDR3 is CAISAPTGGAHEQYF. As DNA, the CDR3 is TGTGCCATCAGTGCACCGACAGGAGGTGCGCACGAGCAGTACTTC. The rearrangement uses TRBV10-3 and TRBJ2-7; tentative D call: TRBD1 (6 bases). Trimming left V 4 bases short and J 5 bases short, with 18 bases between. CDR3 size: 15 residues. CDR1 is ENHRY, CDR2 SYGVKD, per germline.

This clonotype was seen at least ten times. The chain carries TRBV7-2 and TRBJ2-3, with D hard to call. V was trimmed by 4 bases and J by 1 base, leaving 9 bases between them. Per germline, CDR1 SGHTA and CDR2 FQGNSA. CDR3 length: 14 amino acids. Here the CDR3 reads CASSSQRGTDTQYF. The CDR3 nucleotides are TGTGCCAGCAGCTCCCAAAGGGGCACAGATACGCAGTATTTT.

The V call is TRBV7-2, the J call TRBJ2-5; tentative D call: TRBD2 (6 bases). Germline lookup yields CDR1 SGHTA and CDR2 FQGNSA. V was pared by 1 base and J by 5 bases, with 20 bases between. This CDR3 has 17 amino acids. CDR3 nucleotides: TGTGCCAGCAGCTTAGGGTTAGGAGGGGCGAACAGGGAGACCCAGTACTTC. Residues: CASSLGLGGANRETQYF.

This clonotype was counted only a few times. The chain carries TRBV5-1 and TRBJ2-1, with D unclear. Trimming shortened V by 4 bases and J by 2 bases, and 22 bases separated the two germline ends. The CDR3 spans 18 residues. CDR1 SGHRS and CDR2 YFSETQ come from the germline V gene. In nucleotides, the CDR3 is TGCGCCAGCAGCATCTCGACAAGGGTTGGTAGAGCCTACAATGAGCAGTTCTTC. Protein sequence: CASSISTRVGRAYNEQFF.

This clonotype has only a few counts. The V call is TRBV12-3 or TRBV12-4, the J call TRBJ2-7, with 11 bases lining up with TRBD2. This CDR3 is 16 amino acids long. V was clipped by 5 bases and J by 5 bases; unmatched bases: 11. The CDR3, as DNA: TGTGCCAGCAGTCCCCGGACTAGCGGGTCCTTCGACGAGCAGTACTTC. It specifies CASSPRTSGSFDEQYF.

To note about this clonotype: Germline is not matched at one junction end, which may reflect a read error. V and J are TRBV4-1 and TRBJ2-3; D unclear. The CDR3 spans 14 residues. From germline, CDR1 is MGHRA and CDR2 YSYEKL. This CDR3 reads CASSQDWGADTQYF. The DNA for the CDR3 is TGTGCCAGCAGCCAAGACTGGGGTGCCGATACGCAGTATTTT.

The V call is TRBV14, the J call TRBJ1-4, with D perhaps matching TRBD1 (6 bases). The V gene's germline CDR1 is SGHDN and CDR2 FVKESK. V lost 0 bases and J lost 5, with 16 bases in between. CDR3 length: 17 amino acids. CDR3 amino acids: CASSQDSPLDRNEKLFF. CDR3 nucleotide sequence: TGTGCCAGCAGCCAAGATTCCCCCCTGGACAGAAATGAAAAACTGTTTTTT. Using reference TRBV14 and TRBJ1-4 for the parts outside the CDR3, the full variable domain is EAGVTQFPSHSVIEKGQTVTLRCDPISGHDNLYWYRRVMGKEIKFLLHFVKESKQDESGMPNNRFLAERTGGTYSTLKVQPAELEDSGVYFCASSQDSPLDRNEKLFFGSGTQLSVL.

The gene calls are TRBV5-4 and TRBJ2-7, with D unresolved. CDR3 length: 17 amino acids. The germline V gene has CDR1 SGHNT and CDR2 YYREEE (reference sequence). Trimming took off 4 bases at V and 0 bases at J, with 20 bases between the two ends. The CDR3 coding sequence is TGTGCCAGCAGCCCCGCCAGGTTTGGTCCTGCCTCCTACGAGCAGTACTTC. It is translated as CASSPARFGPASYEQYF.

This clonotype has just a few counts. The DNA of the CDR3 is TGCAGCGTTCGGACTAGCGGGACCGCAGATACGCAGTATTTT. It is translated as CSVRTSGTADTQYF. V is TRBV29-1 and J is TRBJ2-3; TRBD2 matches 12 bases. This CDR3 is 14 amino acids long. CDR1 and CDR2 from the germline V gene are SQVTM and ANQGSEA. V dropped 5 bases and J dropped 4; count of bases not matched to a gene: 4.

This clonotype has at least ten counts. The chain employs TRBV7-2 and TRBJ1-1; TRBD1 might be the D (5 bases). The CDR3 contains 17 residues. V was clipped by 0 bases and J by 0 bases, with 14 bases between them. CDR1 SGHTA and CDR2 FQGNSA come from the germline V gene. CDR3 sequence reads: CASSLAWTRLLNTEAFF. The CDR3 nucleotides are TGTGCCAGCAGCTTAGCTTGGACACGGTTATTGAACACTGAAGCTTTCTTT.

This clonotype was recorded many times. This chain connects TRBV6-5 to TRBJ1-5, with TRBD1 identical over 8 bases. The CDR3 has 16 amino acids. The V segment lost 6 bases and the J segment 4 bases; nucleotides outside the gene matches: 11. The V gene's germline CDR1 is MNHEY and CDR2 SVGAGI. CDR3 nucleotides: TGTGCCAGCAGAAAGATCGGACAGGGTAGAAATCAGCCCCAGCATTTT. Amino acid sequence: CASRKIGQGRNQPQHF.

CDR3 sequence reads: CASRTGPNEKLFF. For the CDR3, the DNA is TGTGCCAGCCGGACAGGACCGAATGAAAAACTGTTTTTT. This chain uses TRBV2 with TRBJ1-4; 7 bases line up with TRBD1. This CDR3 is built from 13 residues. V lost 8 bases to trimming and J lost 5 bases; unmatched junction nucleotides: 5. CDR1 is SNHLY, CDR2 FYNNEI, per germline.

This clonotype was recorded many times. The chain has TRBV7-8 and TRBJ2-7; the D is unclear. This CDR3 is built from 13 residues. V dropped 2 bases and J dropped 7 bases, with 12 bases sitting between them. Per the germline V gene, CDR1 is SGHVS and CDR2 is FQNEAQ. The CDR3 bases are TGTGCCAGCAGCTTAAGTTCAGGACGTGAGCAGTACTTC. Residues: CASSLSSGREQYF.

V usage is TRBV12-3 or TRBV12-4 and J usage is TRBJ2-3, with D tentatively TRBD1 or TRBD2 (6 bases each). Trimming cost V 6 bases and J 0 bases, with 16 bases left between them. The CDR3 spans 16 residues. The CDR3 nucleotides are TGTGCCAGCAGAAGAGGGGGGTCCCCTAGCACAGATACGCAGTATTTT. This sequence encodes CASRRGGSPSTDTQYF.

This clonotype has just a few counts. V and J are TRBV6-6 and TRBJ1-5, with a tentative D call TRBD1 (5 bases). The V gene's germline CDR1 is MNHNY and CDR2 SVGAGI (reference sequence). The CDR3 runs 15 residues. Trimming stripped 0 bases from V and 1 base from J, with 7 bases between. The CDR3 DNA sequence: TGTGCCAGCAGTTACTCTTGGGGGAGCAATCAGCCCCAGCATTTT. Amino acid sequence: CASSYSWGSNQPQHF.

The chain uses TRBV10-3 and TRBJ2-3; D perhaps matches TRBD2 (7 bases). The CDR3 consists of 14 residues. Trimming stripped 5 bases from V and 8 bases from J, with 17 bases between. Per germline, CDR1 ENHRY and CDR2 SYGVKD. For the CDR3, the DNA is TGTGCCATCAGTAGGGGGGGCCTGTTCAGTACGCAGTATTTT. Amino acids: CAISRGGLFSTQYF.

This clonotype was seen a few times. The V gene is TRBV19, the J gene TRBJ1-4; tentatively, D is TRBD1 (6 bases). This CDR3 contains 14 residues. Germline V gene lookup returns CDR1 LNHDA and CDR2 SQIVND (reference sequence). V was cut by 5 bases and J by 9 bases, with 16 bases left in between. CDR3 DNA: TGTGCCAGTAGTCCTGGATGGGGGGCCCAAAAACTGTTTTTT. Encoded protein: CASSPGWGAQKLFF. Complete variable domain (other parts from reference TRBV19 and TRBJ1-4): DGGITQSPKYLFRKEGQNVTLSCEQNLNHDAMYWYRQDPGQGLRLIYYSQIVNDFQKGDIAEGYSVSREKKESFPLTVTSAQKNPTAFYLCASSPGWGAQKLFFGSGTQLSVL.

The sample holds many counts of this clonotype. The V gene is TRBV6-1, the J gene TRBJ1-4, with unresolved D. The CDR3 covers 15 residues. The V gene lost 5 bases and the J gene lost 4 bases, with 14 bases spanning the gap. Looked up from germline, CDR1 is MNHNS and CDR2 is SASEGT. This CDR3 is CASSHRGTSNEKLFF. The CDR3 nucleotides read TGTGCCAGCAGTCACCGGGGTACGAGTAATGAAAAACTGTTTTTT.

The genes are TRBV6-2 or TRBV6-3 and TRBJ1-5; 8 bases map to TRBD1. Germline V CDR1 and CDR2: MNHEY, SVGEGT. The J segment lost 0 bases and the V segment lost 7 bases, leaving 11 bases of the junction unmatched. The CDR3 contains 17 residues. CDR3 amino acids: CASNPDRAYYSNQPQHF. In nucleotides, the CDR3 is TGTGCCAGCAATCCGGACAGGGCCTATTATAGCAATCAGCCCCAGCATTTT.

This clonotype was recorded at least ten times. The junction shows a germline mismatch at one end, possibly a read error. CDR3 coding DNA: TGTGCCAGCAGCATAGCCGGACGGGACAATCAGCCCCAGCATTTT. Residues: CASSIAGRDNQPQHF. The chain joins TRBV7-2 to TRBJ1-5; D not resolved. Germline CDR1 SGHTA, CDR2 FQGNSA. This CDR3 contains 15 residues.

A few counts support this clonotype. For the CDR3, the DNA is TGCAGTGCAGAACCAGCGGCCTCACCGGGGATAGGTGAGCAGTTCTTC. Encoded protein: CSAEPAASPGIGEQFF. The V and J genes are TRBV20-1 and TRBJ2-1; D is perhaps TRBD2 (5 bases). Germline CDR1 is DFQATT and CDR2 is SNEGSKA (reference sequence). This CDR3 is built from 16 residues. Between the trimmed V and J ends, which lost 6 bases and 9 bases, there was a span of 27 bases.

This chain uses TRBV20-1 with TRBJ2-5; no clear D gene. CDR1 is DFQATT, CDR2 SNEGSKA, per germline (reference sequence). The CDR3 totals 17 residues. Trimming removed 4 bases at V and 1 base at J, with 22 bases between. CDR3 sequence (DNA): TGCAGTGCTACTCCAATGACCGGACGCGAGCTCCAAGAGACCCAGTACTTC. This encodes CSATPMTGRELQETQYF.

The chain has TRBV5-1 and TRBJ2-2; D possibly corresponds to TRBD2 (6 bases). The germline CDR1 and CDR2 sequences are SGHRS and YFSETQ. This CDR3 is 16 amino acids long. The ends were cut back, 4 bases at V and 1 base at J, with 14 bases in the middle. CDR3 in DNA: TGCGCCAGCAGCGGGCTGCAGGGACTGAACACCGGGGAGCTGTTTTTT. It specifies CASSGLQGLNTGELFF.

This clonotype was seen repeatedly, ten times or more. The chain links TRBV7-9 to TRBJ1-4; D is ambiguous. Germline CDR1 is SEHNR and CDR2 is FQNEAQ (reference sequence). Deletions cut 2 bases from V and 5 bases from J, with 6 bases between. This CDR3 is 13 amino acids long. The DNA for the CDR3 is TGTGCCAGCAGCTTAAGGAGCAATGAAAAACTGTTTTTT. Amino acids: CASSLRSNEKLFF.